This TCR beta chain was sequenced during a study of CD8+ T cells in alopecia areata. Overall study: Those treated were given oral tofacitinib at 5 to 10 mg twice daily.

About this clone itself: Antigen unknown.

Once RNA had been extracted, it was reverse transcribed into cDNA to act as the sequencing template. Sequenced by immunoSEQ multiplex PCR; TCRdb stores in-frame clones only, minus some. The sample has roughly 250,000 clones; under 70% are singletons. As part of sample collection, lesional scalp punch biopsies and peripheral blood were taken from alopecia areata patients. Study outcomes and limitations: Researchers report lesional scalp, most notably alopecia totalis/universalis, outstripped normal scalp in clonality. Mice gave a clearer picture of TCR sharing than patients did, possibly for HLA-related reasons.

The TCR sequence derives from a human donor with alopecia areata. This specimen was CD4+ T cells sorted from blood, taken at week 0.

The CDR3 loop reads CAWSMGQGPTHEQYF. Here the CDR3 DNA reads TGTGCCTGGAGTATGGGACAGGGACCCACACACGAGCAGTACTTC. The chain has TRBV30 and TRBJ2-7, with 9 bases matching TRBD1. The CDR3 loop spans 15 amino acids. The ends lost 2 bases at V and 5 bases at J; junction bases unmatched: 10. CDR1 is GTSNPN, CDR2 SVGIG, per germline (reference sequence).